This paragraph reports one TCR beta chain. Its antigen is currently unknown. Memory CD4+ cells were the fraction left after CD45RA+ naive selection. The sample originates from a study of shared clonotypes between healthy human individuals. V lost 5 bases, J lost 1 base, and 9 bases lay in between. CDR3 length: 13 residues. Germline CDR1 and CDR2: MNHEY and SMNVEV (reference sequence). Assay execution proceeded at the deep level. Several immunoSEQ plates received, in even portions, the genomic DNA of each subset. Some clones are missing from TCRdb's copy, which holds only in-frame ones; the method was immunoSEQ multiplex PCR. The table includes some 200,000 clones, 65% to 70% detected once. Study results and caveats: Rarefaction gave evidence that sorted-subset sequencing remained incomplete despite large depth.

The chain links TRBV27 to TRBJ2-7; D possibly corresponds to TRBD2 (5 bases). Sequenced input: memory CD4+ T cells sorted from blood. The subset denotes: CD45RA-negative fraction. The clonotype was recovered from a young man in good health. The CDR3 reads CASSTRLSYEQYF. CDR3 coding DNA: TGTGCCAGCAGTACAAGACTATCCTACGAGCAGTACTTC.